Following are 2 T cell receptor beta chains from one sample sequenced in a study of shared clonotypes between healthy human individuals. Using immunoSEQ multiplex PCR, the repertoire was profiled, and TCRdb retains in-frame clones only, with some absent. This table holds about 870,000 clones, almost 95% found once. CD45RO-negative CD8 cells positively selected for CCR7 made up the naive population, which excluded terminally differentiated effector memory CD45RA+ cells. The sample taken for sequencing was naive CD8+ T cells sorted from blood. These receptors all stem from a man aged 25 to 45 in good health.

The chain joins TRBV4-3 to TRBJ2-2; the D is unclear. V lost 0 bases to trimming and J lost 5 bases, with 13 bases between them. The CDR3 is made up of 16 amino acids. CDR1 LGHNA and CDR2 YSLEER come from the germline V gene. The CDR3 here is CASSQDLGRTTGELFF. For the CDR3, the DNA is TGCGCCAGCAGCCAAGATTTGGGCAGAACTACCGGGGAGCTGTTTTTT.

The chain couples TRBV15 to TRBJ2-2; D is ambiguous. V dropped 6 bases and J dropped 5 bases, with 7 bases sitting between them. CDR3 length: 12 amino acids. CDR1 and CDR2 (germline): LNHNV, YYDKDF (reference sequence). CDR3 DNA: TGTGCCACCAGGGCAGCGACCGGGGAGCTGTTTTTT. This encodes CATRAATGELFF.